This is a list of T cell receptor beta chains from one sample in a study of cytomegalovirus exposure and HLA in healthy donors. Repertoires were generated with immunoSEQ multiplex PCR, while TCRdb's copy carries only in-frame clones and drops some. The sample records about 160,000 clones, 65% to 85% being singletons. The specimen was PBMCs. The receptors shown here come from a male donor in good health and CMV-seropositive. CDR3s include the opening cysteine and the closing phenylalanine or tryptophan. Each record gives: D gene, V gene, clone size, J gene, CDR3 length, CDR3 DNA, CDR3 protein. A D gene is named only where the DNA matches it firmly. Expanded clones are given a class, and other clones once, few, many or no size at all.

d_gene: .
v_gene: TRBV5-1
abundance: .
j_gene: TRBJ2-2
len: 16
CDR3nt: TGCGCCAGCAGCTTGTTCCAGGGATACTACACCGGGGAGCTGTTTTTT
CDR3aa: CASSLFQGYYTGELFF

d_gene: TRBD2
v_gene: TRBV4-3
abundance: .
j_gene: TRBJ2-3
len: 17
CDR3nt: TGCGCCAGCAGCCAAATTTTGCGGGACTATAGCACAGATACGCAGTATTTT
CDR3aa: CASSQILRDYSTDTQYF

d_gene: TRBD2
v_gene: TRBV9
abundance: .
j_gene: TRBJ2-2
len: 20
CDR3nt: TGTGCCAGCAGCGTATTAAGCCCCGCTAGCGGGAGAGTGTTTACCGGGGAGCTGTTTTTT
CDR3aa: CASSVLSPASGRVFTGELFF

d_gene: .
v_gene: TRBV19
abundance: .
j_gene: TRBJ1-5
len: 14
CDR3nt: TGTGCCAGTAGTAGACCAGGGGGCAATCAGCCCCAGCATTTT
CDR3aa: CASSRPGGNQPQHF

d_gene: TRBD2
v_gene: TRBV10-3
abundance: .
j_gene: TRBJ2-5
len: 14
CDR3nt: TGTGCCATCAGTGGGGCGGGAGAAGAGGGGACCCAGTACTTC
CDR3aa: CAISGAGEEGTQYF

d_gene: TRBD1
v_gene: TRBV5-1
abundance: .
j_gene: TRBJ1-4
len: 14
CDR3nt: TGCGCCAGCAGCTCAGGACAGGGTACCGAAAAACTGTTTTTT
CDR3aa: CASSSGQGTEKLFF

d_gene: TRBD2
v_gene: TRBV11-3
abundance: .
j_gene: TRBJ2-7
len: 14
CDR3nt: TGTGCCAGCAGTTATACCGGGACTACTTACGAGCAGTACTTC
CDR3aa: CASSYTGTTYEQYF

d_gene: TRBD2
v_gene: TRBV28
abundance: .
j_gene: TRBJ2-7
len: 17
CDR3nt: TGTGCCAGCAGTTTATCCCTAACGGGAGGGGACCGCGGCGAGCAGTACTTC
CDR3aa: CASSLSLTGGDRGEQYF

d_gene: .
v_gene: TRBV6-6
abundance: once
j_gene: TRBJ2-2
len: 14
CDR3nt: TGTGCCAGCAGCCCCTCTGCGGGGACCGGGGAGCTGTTTTTT
CDR3aa: CASSPSAGTGELFF

d_gene: TRBD1
v_gene: TRBV12-5
abundance: .
j_gene: TRBJ1-3
len: 16
CDR3nt: TGTGCTAGTGGTTTGGTGGCAGGGGGCCCTGGAAACACCATATATTTT
CDR3aa: CASGLVAGGPGNTIYF

d_gene: .
v_gene: TRBV5-1
abundance: few
j_gene: TRBJ1-1
len: 15
CDR3nt: TGCGCCAGCAGCGGATATTCGACAGGGAACACTGAAGCTTTCTTT
CDR3aa: CASSGYSTGNTEAFF

d_gene: .
v_gene: TRBV28
abundance: .
j_gene: TRBJ1-5
len: 15
CDR3nt: TGTGCCAGCAGTTTTCGGACAGATAGCAATCAGCCCCAGCATTTT
CDR3aa: CASSFRTDSNQPQHF

d_gene: TRBD2
v_gene: TRBV9
abundance: few
j_gene: TRBJ2-7
len: 19
CDR3nt: TGTGCCAGCAGCGTGAGCCCGTTAGGACTAGCGGGAGCCCAATACGAGCAGTACTTC
CDR3aa: CASSVSPLGLAGAQYEQYF

d_gene: TRBD2
v_gene: TRBV6-4
abundance: .
j_gene: TRBJ2-1
len: 15
CDR3nt: TGTGCCAGCAGTTCACTAGCGGGAGAGGTCTATGAGCAGTTCTTC
CDR3aa: CASSSLAGEVYEQFF

d_gene: .
v_gene: TRBV30
abundance: .
j_gene: TRBJ2-7
len: 14
CDR3nt: TGTGCCTGGAGTGTATCTAAACTAACCTACGAGCAGTACTTC
CDR3aa: CAWSVSKLTYEQYF

d_gene: .
v_gene: TRBV5-1
abundance: .
j_gene: TRBJ1-1
len: 15
CDR3nt: TGCGCCAGCAGCTTGATCGGATCCGAGGACACTGAAGCTTTCTTT
CDR3aa: CASSLIGSEDTEAFF

d_gene: .
v_gene: TRBV9
abundance: .
j_gene: TRBJ2-7
len: 14
CDR3nt: TGTGCCAGCAGCCTCCGGGGTGGGGACTACGAGCAGTACTTC
CDR3aa: CASSLRGGDYEQYF

d_gene: TRBD1
v_gene: TRBV5-1
abundance: .
j_gene: TRBJ1-4
len: 15
CDR3nt: TGCGCCAGCAGCCCAAGACAGGGCGAAAATGAAAAACTGTTTTTT
CDR3aa: CASSPRQGENEKLFF

d_gene: TRBD2
v_gene: TRBV6-4
abundance: once
j_gene: TRBJ2-3
len: 15
CDR3nt: TGTGCCAGCAGCCAGACTAGCGGGAGCACAGATACGCAGTATTTT
CDR3aa: CASSQTSGSTDTQYF

d_gene: .
v_gene: TRBV7-8
abundance: .
j_gene: TRBJ2-7
len: 13
CDR3nt: TGTGCCAGCAGCTACCGGGAGCCCCACGAGCAGTACTTC
CDR3aa: CASSYREPHEQYF

d_gene: .
v_gene: TRBV27
abundance: .
j_gene: TRBJ1-5
len: 14
CDR3nt: TGTGCCAGCAGTTTAGGGGGGGTTCGTCAGCCCCAGCATTTT
CDR3aa: CASSLGGVRQPQHF

d_gene: .
v_gene: TRBV5-4
abundance: .
j_gene: TRBJ2-1
len: 12
CDR3nt: TGTGCCAGCAGCTTGGACGGCAATGAGCAGTTCTTC
CDR3aa: CASSLDGNEQFF

d_gene: TRBD1
v_gene: TRBV28
abundance: .
j_gene: TRBJ2-1
len: 17
CDR3nt: TGTGCCAGCAGTCCTAGACAGGGCTTAAGTATAATAGGTGAGCAGTTCTTC
CDR3aa: CASSPRQGLSIIGEQFF

d_gene: TRBD2
v_gene: TRBV5-1
abundance: .
j_gene: TRBJ2-7
len: 15
CDR3nt: TGCGCCAGCAGCTTACTAGCGGGAGGCTCCTACGAGCAGTACTTC
CDR3aa: CASSLLAGGSYEQYF

d_gene: .
v_gene: TRBV27
abundance: .
j_gene: TRBJ1-4
len: 13
CDR3nt: TGTGCCAGCAGTTTAAAGGGGTCGGGAAAACTGTTTTTT
CDR3aa: CASSLKGSGKLFF

d_gene: .
v_gene: TRBV4-3
abundance: .
j_gene: TRBJ1-5
len: 13
CDR3nt: TGCGCCAGCAGCCAAGAATTGGCGGGGACCCAGCATTTT
CDR3aa: CASSQELAGTQHF

d_gene: .
v_gene: TRBV21-1
abundance: .
j_gene: TRBJ2-5
len: 17
CDR3nt: TGTGCCAGCAGCAAAAAACGTCTCGGCGGGGGTCAAGAGACCCAGTACTTC
CDR3aa: CASSKKRLGGGQETQYF

d_gene: TRBD2
v_gene: TRBV6-5
abundance: .
j_gene: TRBJ2-1
len: 15
CDR3nt: TGTGCCAGCAGTCGAAAAGCGGGAGGGGTAAATGAGCAGTTCTTC
CDR3aa: CASSRKAGGVNEQFF

d_gene: .
v_gene: TRBV27
abundance: once
j_gene: TRBJ2-7
len: 13
CDR3nt: TGTGCCAGCAGTGCAGGGGTTTGGTACGAGCAGTACTTC
CDR3aa: CASSAGVWYEQYF